Given below is one TCR beta chain in context. No antigen is known for it. This specimen belongs to a study of T cell repertoires and HLA-DP antigens. The CDR3 is 14 amino acids. Germline V gene lookup returns CDR1 MNHEY and CDR2 SVGAGI. Trimming cost V 3 bases and J 1 base, with 6 bases left between them. Amplification used primers for 54 TRBV and 13 TRBJ segments. TCRdb's table, derived via immunoSEQ multiplex PCR, lists solely in-frame clones and lacks some. The sample contains around 90,000 clones, 86% of which appear only once. What was sequenced was CD4+ T cells from PBMCs. The sequence derives from a man aged 50-59 years in good health and CMV-seronegative. The chain combines TRBV6-5 with TRBJ2-2; D gene ambiguous. The CDR3 spells CASSYHGNTGELFF. The CDR3, as DNA: TGTGCCAGCAGTTATCACGGGAACACCGGGGAGCTGTTTTTT.